What follows is one T cell receptor (beta chain) and its context. PCR was performed using 60 Vbeta and 13 Jbeta primers. Clones were sequenced by immunoSEQ multiplex PCR, and TCRdb holds only the in-frame ones, with some missing. The data show 150,000 to 200,000 clones, roughly three quarters seen once. The CDR3 totals 14 residues. The germline V gene encodes CDR1 SEHNR and CDR2 FQNEAQ (reference sequence). V was shortened by 4 bases and J by 1 base, with 10 bases between the two germline ends. These data come from a study of cytomegalovirus exposure and HLA in healthy donors. The source of this sequence is a male donor in good health and CMV-seronegative. The sample was PBMCs. V usage is TRBV7-9 and J usage is TRBJ1-1; D remains ambiguous. In nucleotides, the CDR3 is TGTGCCAGCAGCTCGACCGGGTCGAACACTGAAGCTTTCTTT. It is translated as CASSSTGSNTEAFF.